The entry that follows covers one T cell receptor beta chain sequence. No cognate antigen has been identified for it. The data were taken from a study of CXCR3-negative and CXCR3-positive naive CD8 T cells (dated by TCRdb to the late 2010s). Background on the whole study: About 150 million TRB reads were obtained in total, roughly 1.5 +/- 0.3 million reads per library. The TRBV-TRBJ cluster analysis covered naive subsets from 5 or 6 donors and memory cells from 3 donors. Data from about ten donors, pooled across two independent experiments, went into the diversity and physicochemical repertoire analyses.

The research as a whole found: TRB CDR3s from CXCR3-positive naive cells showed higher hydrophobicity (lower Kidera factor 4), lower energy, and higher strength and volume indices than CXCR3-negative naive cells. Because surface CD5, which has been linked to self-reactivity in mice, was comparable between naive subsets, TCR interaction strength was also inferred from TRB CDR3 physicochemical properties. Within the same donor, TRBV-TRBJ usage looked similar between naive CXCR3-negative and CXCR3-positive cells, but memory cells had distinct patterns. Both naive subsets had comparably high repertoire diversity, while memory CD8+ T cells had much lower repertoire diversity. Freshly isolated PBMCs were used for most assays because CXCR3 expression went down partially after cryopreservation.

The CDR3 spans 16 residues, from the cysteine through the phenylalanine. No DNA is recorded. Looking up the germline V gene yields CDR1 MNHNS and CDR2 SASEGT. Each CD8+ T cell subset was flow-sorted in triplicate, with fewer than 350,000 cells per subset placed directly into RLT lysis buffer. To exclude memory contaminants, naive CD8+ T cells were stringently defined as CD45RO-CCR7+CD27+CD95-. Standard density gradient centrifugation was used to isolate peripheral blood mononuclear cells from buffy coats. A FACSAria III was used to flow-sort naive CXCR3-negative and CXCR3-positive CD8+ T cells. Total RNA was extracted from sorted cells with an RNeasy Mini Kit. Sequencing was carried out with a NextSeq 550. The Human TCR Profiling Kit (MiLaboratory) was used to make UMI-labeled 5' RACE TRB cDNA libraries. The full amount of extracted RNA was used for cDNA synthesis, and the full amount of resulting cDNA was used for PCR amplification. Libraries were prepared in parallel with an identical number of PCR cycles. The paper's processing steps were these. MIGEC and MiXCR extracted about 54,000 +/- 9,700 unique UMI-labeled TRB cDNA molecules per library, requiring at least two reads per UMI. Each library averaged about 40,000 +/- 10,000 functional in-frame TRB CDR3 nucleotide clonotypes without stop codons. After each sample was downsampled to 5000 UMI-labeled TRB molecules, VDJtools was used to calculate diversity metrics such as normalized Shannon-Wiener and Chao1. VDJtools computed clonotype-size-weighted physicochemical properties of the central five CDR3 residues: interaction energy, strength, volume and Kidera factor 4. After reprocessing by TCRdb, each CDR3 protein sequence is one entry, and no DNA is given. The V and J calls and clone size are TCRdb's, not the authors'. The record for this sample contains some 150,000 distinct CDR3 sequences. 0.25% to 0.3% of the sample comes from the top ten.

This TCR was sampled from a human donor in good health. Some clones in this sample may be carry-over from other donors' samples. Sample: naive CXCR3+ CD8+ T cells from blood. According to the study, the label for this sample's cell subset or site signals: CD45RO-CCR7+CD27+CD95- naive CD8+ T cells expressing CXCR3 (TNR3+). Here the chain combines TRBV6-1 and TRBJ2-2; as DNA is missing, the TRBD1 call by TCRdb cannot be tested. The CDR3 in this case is CASSGTGTENTGELFF.